This TCR beta chain emerged from a study of cytomegalovirus exposure and HLA in healthy donors. Study findings and constraints: It was reported in a later analysis that an Asian-associated ancestry cluster showed fewer N-insertions than the 666-donor mean. One variant, a missense change in DCLRE1C, was linked in a later analysis to TCR beta V- and J-gene trimming. Presence/absence analysis assumed near-uniform sequencing depth across donors.

Details on this clone: Its antigen is unidentified.

It was with 60 Vbeta and 13 Jbeta primers that the PCR ran. The table came from immunoSEQ multiplex PCR; TCRdb's copy has only in-frame clones and leaves some out. Of fewer than 150,000 clones listed, 70% to 85% were seen once; the top ten hold roughly 4%. CDR1 and CDR2 (germline): SGHTA, FQGNSA. This CDR3 contains 12 residues. Deletions cut 7 bases from V and 5 bases from J, with 9 bases between. The chain links TRBV7-2 to TRBJ1-5; possible D gene TRBD1, 5 bases. Sequencing was performed on PBMCs. This sequence was found in a man in his forties or fifties in good health and CMV-seropositive. CDR3 nucleotides: TGTGCCAGCACCCTAGGGGATCAGCCCCAGCATTTT. Translated, it gives CASTLGDQPQHF.